The next 21 T cell receptor beta chains were all read from a single sample in a study of T cell responses to AZD1222 COVID-19 vaccine. Generated by immunoSEQ multiplex PCR, the TCRdb table keeps only in-frame clones and is missing some. This table holds 100,000 to 150,000 clones, more than 75% found once. The specimen comprised peripheral blood, sampled on day 0 of AZD1222 vaccination. These receptors were collected from an adult in good health.

The V call is TRBV30, the J call TRBJ2-2; D tentatively fits TRBD1 or TRBD2 (5 bases each). The CDR3 consists of 13 residues. V lost 4 bases, J lost 7 bases, and 13 bases lay in between. Per germline, CDR1 GTSNPN and CDR2 SVGIG (reference sequence). The DNA for the CDR3 is TGTGCCTGGAAATGGGGGAGAAGCGGGGAGCTGTTTTTT. It specifies CAWKWGRSGELFF.

The chain uses TRBV5-1 and TRBJ1-6; 8 bases are a match to TRBD1. The J segment lost 8 bases and the V segment lost 7 bases, leaving 8 bases of the junction unmatched. There are 14 residues in the CDR3. Germline V gene lookup returns CDR1 SGHRS and CDR2 YFSETQ. Here the CDR3 DNA reads TGCGCCAGCCAGCCGGCGACAGGGGATTCACCCCTCCACTTT. This encodes CASQPATGDSPLHF.

J is TRBJ1-2 and V is TRBV29-1, with 7 bases that match TRBD1. This CDR3 spans 15 amino acids. The germline V gene encodes CDR1 SQVTM and CDR2 ANQGSEA. V gave up 3 bases and J gave up 2 bases; unmatched junction bases: 9. CDR3 DNA: TGCAGCGTTGAGGGACAGTGGACTCTCAACTATGGCTACACCTTC. Residues: CSVEGQWTLNYGYTF.

The rearrangement links TRBV4-1 to TRBJ1-2; 9 nucleotides line up with TRBD1. The CDR3 is 15 residues long. The trim removed 4 bases at V and 5 bases at J, leaving 8 bases unmatched. Germline values: CDR1 MGHRA, CDR2 YSYEKL. The CDR3 is CASSREQGALYGYTF. For the CDR3, the DNA is TGCGCCAGCAGCCGCGAACAGGGGGCCCTATATGGCTACACCTTC.

The chain carries TRBV19 and TRBJ1-2; D is ambiguous. Germline values: CDR1 LNHDA, CDR2 SQIVND (reference sequence). This CDR3 spans 12 amino acids. Trimming shortened V by 7 bases and J by 1 base, and 7 bases separated the two germline ends. The chain's CDR3 is CASNELNYGYTF. The CDR3 DNA reads as TGTGCCAGTAATGAGCTTAACTATGGCTACACCTTC.

This chain joins TRBV19 and TRBJ2-6; 7 bases line up with TRBD1. CDR3 length equals 15 residues. V shed 7 bases and J 2 bases; nucleotides not matched to a gene: 5. Germline CDR1 is LNHDA and CDR2 is SQIVND (reference sequence). In nucleotides, the CDR3 is TGTGCCAGTACCCCCGACAGGGCTGGGGCCAACGTCCTGACTTTC. It translates to CASTPDRAGANVLTF.

The chain has TRBV7-9 and TRBJ1-6; D call uncertain. CDR3 size: 13 residues. The V gene lost 2 bases and the J gene lost 8 bases, with 7 bases spanning the gap. Germline loops: CDR1 SEHNR, CDR2 FQNEAQ (reference sequence). The CDR3: CASSLTLDSPLHF. DNA for the CDR3: TGTGCCAGCAGCTTAACCCTTGATTCACCCCTCCACTTT.

V gene TRBV9 combines with J gene TRBJ2-5; no clear D. Trimming pared 0 bases from V and 5 bases from J, leaving 11 bases between. The CDR3 is made up of 14 amino acids. From germline, CDR1 is SGDLS and CDR2 YYNGEE. This CDR3 reads CASSVDMGWETQYF. The CDR3 DNA reads TGTGCCAGCAGCGTAGATATGGGATGGGAGACCCAGTACTTC.

The chain carries TRBV7-2 and TRBJ1-5, with a possible D match to TRBD1 (5 bases). Deletions cut 4 bases from V and 0 bases from J, with 7 bases between. Germline CDR1 and CDR2: SGHTA and FQGNSA. This CDR3 has 14 amino acids. The CDR3 reads CASSSDSSNQPQHF. In DNA form, the CDR3 reads TGTGCCAGCAGCTCCGACAGTAGCAATCAGCCCCAGCATTTT.

This clone was seen a single time. The chain has TRBV18 and TRBJ1-5; a possible D gene is TRBD1 (5 bases). V lost 1 base to trimming and J lost 3 bases, with 10 bases between them. Germline V gives CDR1 KGHSH, CDR2 LQKENI. This CDR3 is 15 amino acids long. The CDR3 region is CASSPQEGFNQPQHF. CDR3 sequence (DNA): TGTGCCAGCTCACCACAGGAGGGGTTCAATCAGCCCCAGCATTTT.

The rearrangement links TRBV6-2 or TRBV6-3 to TRBJ2-7, with TRBD2 as a possible D gene (7 bases). The CDR3 is made up of 16 amino acids. V dropped 0 bases and J dropped 5 bases, with 17 bases sitting between them. In germline, CDR1 is MNHEY, CDR2 SVGEGT. CDR3 sequence (DNA): TGTGCCAGCAGTTACTCCTCGGGGAGGGGGGACGACGAGCAGTACTTC. Its translation: CASSYSSGRGDDEQYF.

The rearrangement uses TRBV2 and TRBJ2-5; 8 bases match TRBD1. The CDR3 totals 14 residues. Germline V gene data show CDR1 as SNHLY and CDR2 as FYNNEI. Trimming removed 8 bases from V and 3 bases from J; junction bases left unmatched: 8. DNA of the CDR3: TGTGCCAGCTCCCTTGCGGGACAGGAAGAGACCCAGTACTTC. It yields the protein CASSLAGQEETQYF.

This chain's CDR3 is CASSVSTANYNEQFF. The CDR3 DNA reads TGTGCCAGCAGCGTAAGCACGGCTAACTACAATGAGCAGTTCTTC. The chain employs TRBV9 and TRBJ2-1; D not resolved. Trimming took off 1 base at V and 3 bases at J, with 11 bases between the two ends. Germline V gene sequence: CDR1 SGDLS, CDR2 YYNGEE. The length of the CDR3 is 15 residues.

V usage is TRBV10-3 and J usage is TRBJ1-6; no definite D call. Germline V gene lookup returns CDR1 ENHRY and CDR2 SYGVKD. CDR3 size: 14 residues. Trimming took 4 bases from V and 4 from J, leaving 8 bases between them. CDR3 in amino acids: CAISGTDYNSPLHF. CDR3 sequence (DNA): TGTGCCATCAGTGGGACGGATTATAATTCACCCCTCCACTTT.

V is TRBV27 and J is TRBJ1-1; TRBD1 aligns across 10 bases. From germline, CDR1 is MNHEY and CDR2 SMNVEV (reference sequence). J was trimmed by 4 bases and V by 3 bases; bases with no gene match: 5. This CDR3 contains 15 residues. CDR3 loop: CASSFRDRGPTEAFF. In DNA form, the CDR3 reads TGTGCCAGCAGTTTCCGGGACAGGGGACCCACTGAAGCTTTCTTT.

The V and J genes are TRBV5-1 and TRBJ2-2, with 7 bases aligning to TRBD1. Germline loops: CDR1 SGHRS, CDR2 YFSETQ. The ends lost 1 base at V and 4 bases at J; junction bases unmatched: 7. The CDR3 runs to 16 residues. The CDR3 protein is CASSLTATGITGELFF. The CDR3, as DNA: TGCGCCAGCAGCTTGACCGCGACAGGGATCACCGGGGAGCTGTTTTTT.

J is TRBJ1-2 and V is TRBV28, with D maybe TRBD1 (5 bases). The CDR3 runs to 15 residues. Trimming removed 7 bases at V and 4 bases at J, with 19 bases between. CDR1 is MDHEN, CDR2 SYDVKM, per germline. For the CDR3, the DNA is TGTGCCAGCACCGTTCTGTCCGGGGCCGGCTATGGCTACACCTTC. Protein sequence: CASTVLSGAGYGYTF.

The chain carries TRBV7-9 and TRBJ2-7; the match to TRBD1 covers 8 bases. The CDR3 runs 17 residues. V trimming: 5 bases; J trimming: 4 bases; junction bases outside the gene matches: 16. CDR1 is SEHNR and CDR2 is FQNEAQ in the germline V gene (reference sequence). The CDR3 is CASSIRQGAREVYEQYF. The CDR3, as DNA: TGTGCCAGCAGCATACGGCAGGGGGCCAGGGAGGTGTACGAGCAGTACTTC.

This clone occurred a few times. V and J are TRBV7-9 and TRBJ2-3, with TRBD1 as a possible D gene (6 bases). The CDR3 extends over 14 amino acids. CDR1 is SEHNR, CDR2 FQNEAQ, per germline (reference sequence). V shed 6 bases and J shed 5 bases, with 15 bases lying between them. The CDR3 region has the DNA TGTGCCAGCAGTTCCTTATCGACAGGAGATACGCAGTATTTT. Amino acid sequence: CASSSLSTGDTQYF.

This chain links TRBV18 with TRBJ2-5, with a weak D call TRBD1 (6 bases). Germline CDR1 and CDR2: KGHSH and LQKENI. The CDR3 sequence is 14 residues long. Trimming removed 1 base from V and 1 base from J, with 7 bases in between. Written as DNA, the CDR3 is TGTGCCAGCTCACCACTAGGGGGCCAAGAGACCCAGTACTTC. Protein sequence: CASSPLGGQETQYF.

The rearrangement links TRBV18 to TRBJ2-1; D remains unclear. The CDR3 loop spans 13 amino acids. The germline gives CDR1 KGHSH, CDR2 LQKENI. V lost 3 bases and J 9 bases, leaving 12 bases between the germline ends. The CDR3 loop reads CASSPQTTAEQFF. The CDR3 DNA reads as TGTGCCAGCTCACCCCAAACGACGGCTGAGCAGTTCTTC. Supplemented by reference TRBV18 and TRBJ2-1, the full variable domain reads NAGVMQNPRHLVRRRGQEARLRCSPMKGHSHVYWYRQLPEEGLKFMVYLQKENIIDESGMPKERFSAEFPKEGPSILRIQQVVRGDSAAYFCASSPQTTAEQFFGPGTRLTVL.